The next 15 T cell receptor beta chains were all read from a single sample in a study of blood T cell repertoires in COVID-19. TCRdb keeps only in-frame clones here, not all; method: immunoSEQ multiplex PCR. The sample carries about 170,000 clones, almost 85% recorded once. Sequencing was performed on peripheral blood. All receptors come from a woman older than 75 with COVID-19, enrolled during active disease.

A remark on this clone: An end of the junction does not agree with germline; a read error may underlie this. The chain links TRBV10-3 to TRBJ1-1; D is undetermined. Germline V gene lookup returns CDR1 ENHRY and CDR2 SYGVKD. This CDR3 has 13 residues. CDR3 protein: CAIRVGGNAEAFF. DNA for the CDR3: TGTGCCATCAGGGTCGGAGGGAACGCTGAAGCTTTCTTT.

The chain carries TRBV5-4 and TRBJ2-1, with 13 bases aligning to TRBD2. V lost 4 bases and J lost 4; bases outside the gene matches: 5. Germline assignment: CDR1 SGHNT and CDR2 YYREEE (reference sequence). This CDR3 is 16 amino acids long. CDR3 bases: TGTGCCAGCAGCCGGACTAGCGGGGGCCAATACAATGAGCAGTTCTTC. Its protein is CASSRTSGGQYNEQFF.

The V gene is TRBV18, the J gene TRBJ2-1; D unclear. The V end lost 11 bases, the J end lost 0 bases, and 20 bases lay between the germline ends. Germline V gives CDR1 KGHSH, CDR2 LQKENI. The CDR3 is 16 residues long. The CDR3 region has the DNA TGTGCCTCCCGGGTCTTACTCCGGAGCTCCTACAATGAGCAGTTCTTC. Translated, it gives CASRVLLRSSYNEQFF.

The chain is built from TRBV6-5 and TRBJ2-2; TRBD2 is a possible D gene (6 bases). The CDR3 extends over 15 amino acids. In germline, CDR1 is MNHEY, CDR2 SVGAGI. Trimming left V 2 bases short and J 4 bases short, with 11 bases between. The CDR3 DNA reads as TGTGCCAGCAGTTACGGAGGGAGTATCACCGGGGAGCTGTTTTTT. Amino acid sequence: CASSYGGSITGELFF.

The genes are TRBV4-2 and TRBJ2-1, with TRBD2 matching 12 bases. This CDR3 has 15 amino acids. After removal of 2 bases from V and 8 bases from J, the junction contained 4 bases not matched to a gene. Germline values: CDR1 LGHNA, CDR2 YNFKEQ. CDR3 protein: CASSQTGLAGDEQFF. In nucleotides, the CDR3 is TGTGCCAGCAGCCAAACGGGACTAGCGGGCGATGAGCAGTTCTTC.

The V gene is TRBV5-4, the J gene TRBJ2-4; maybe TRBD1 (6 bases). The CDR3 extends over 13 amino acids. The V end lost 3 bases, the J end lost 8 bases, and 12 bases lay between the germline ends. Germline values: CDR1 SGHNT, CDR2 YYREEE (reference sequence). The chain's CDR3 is CASSSPGHHIQYF. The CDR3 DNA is TGTGCCAGCAGCTCTCCGGGACATCACATTCAGTACTTC. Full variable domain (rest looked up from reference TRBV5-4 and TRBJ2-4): ETGVTQSPTHLIKTRGQQVTLRCSSQSGHNTVSWYQQALGQGPQFIFQYYREEENGRGNFPPRFSGLQFPNYSSELNVNALELDDSALYLCASSSPGHHIQYFGAGTRLSVL.

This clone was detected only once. Written as DNA, the CDR3 is TGCGCCAGCAGGGCTAGCTCCACAGATACGCAGTATTTT. It is translated as CASRASSTDTQYF. The rearrangement uses TRBV10-2 and TRBJ2-3; D possibly corresponds to TRBD2 (5 bases). The CDR3 sequence is 13 residues long. Germline V gives CDR1 WSHSY, CDR2 SAAADI. V was clipped by 6 bases and J by 2 bases, with 9 bases between them.

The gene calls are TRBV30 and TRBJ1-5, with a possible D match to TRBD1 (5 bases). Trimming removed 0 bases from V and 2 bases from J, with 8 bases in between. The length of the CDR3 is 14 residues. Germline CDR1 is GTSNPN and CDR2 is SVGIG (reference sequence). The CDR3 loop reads CAWSVQGGNQPQHF. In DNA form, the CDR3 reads TGTGCCTGGAGTGTACAAGGGGGCAATCAGCCCCAGCATTTT.

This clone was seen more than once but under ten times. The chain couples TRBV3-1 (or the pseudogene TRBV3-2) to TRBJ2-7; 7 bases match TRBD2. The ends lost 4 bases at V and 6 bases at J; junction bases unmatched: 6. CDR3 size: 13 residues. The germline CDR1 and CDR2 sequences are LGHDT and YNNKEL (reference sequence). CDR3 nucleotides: TGTGCCAGCAGCCCCGGGGGAGGGGCCGAGCAGTACTTC. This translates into CASSPGGGAEQYF.

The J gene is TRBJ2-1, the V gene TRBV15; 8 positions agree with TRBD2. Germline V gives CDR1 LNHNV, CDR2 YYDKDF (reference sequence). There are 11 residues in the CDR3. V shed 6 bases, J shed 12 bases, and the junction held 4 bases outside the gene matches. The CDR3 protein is CATSPGGAQFF. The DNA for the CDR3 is TGTGCCACCAGTCCGGGAGGGGCGCAGTTCTTC.

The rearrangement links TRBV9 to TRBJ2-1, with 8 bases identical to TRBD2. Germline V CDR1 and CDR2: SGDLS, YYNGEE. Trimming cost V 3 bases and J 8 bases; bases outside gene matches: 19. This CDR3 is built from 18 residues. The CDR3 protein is CASSDQVSGDSSLDEQFF. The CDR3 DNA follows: TGTGCCAGCAGCGACCAGGTTAGCGGGGACTCTAGCCTCGATGAGCAGTTCTTC.

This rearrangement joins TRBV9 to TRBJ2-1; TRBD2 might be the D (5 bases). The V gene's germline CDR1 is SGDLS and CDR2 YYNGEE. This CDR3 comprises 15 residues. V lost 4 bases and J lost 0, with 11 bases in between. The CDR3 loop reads CASSTLAFSYNEQFF. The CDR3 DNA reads TGTGCCAGCAGCACTCTAGCTTTCTCCTACAATGAGCAGTTCTTC.

The CDR3 protein is CASSYRDEAFF. DNA of the CDR3: TGTGCCAGCTCATACAGGGATGAAGCTTTCTTT. The gene calls are TRBV2 and TRBJ1-1; TRBD1 is a possible D gene (6 bases). Trimming removed 8 bases from V and 7 bases from J, with 11 bases in between. Germline V gene lookup returns CDR1 SNHLY and CDR2 FYNNEI. The CDR3 covers 11 residues.

CDR3 protein: CASRRPGTTNTEAFF. The DNA of the CDR3 is TGTGCCAGCAGGCGGCCCGGGACAACGAACACTGAAGCTTTCTTT. The gene calls are TRBV11-2 and TRBJ1-1; weak D call: TRBD1 (6 bases). Trimming took 6 bases from V and 1 from J, leaving 15 bases between them. The CDR3 sequence is 15 residues long. Germline CDR1 SGHAT, CDR2 FQNNGV.

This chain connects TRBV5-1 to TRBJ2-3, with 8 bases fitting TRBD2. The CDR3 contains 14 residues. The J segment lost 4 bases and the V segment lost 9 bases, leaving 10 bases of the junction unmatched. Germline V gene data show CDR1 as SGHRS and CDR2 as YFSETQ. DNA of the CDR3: TGCGCCACCCGGGGGGGCACGTGGGCAGATACGCAGTATTTT. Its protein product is CATRGGTWADTQYF.